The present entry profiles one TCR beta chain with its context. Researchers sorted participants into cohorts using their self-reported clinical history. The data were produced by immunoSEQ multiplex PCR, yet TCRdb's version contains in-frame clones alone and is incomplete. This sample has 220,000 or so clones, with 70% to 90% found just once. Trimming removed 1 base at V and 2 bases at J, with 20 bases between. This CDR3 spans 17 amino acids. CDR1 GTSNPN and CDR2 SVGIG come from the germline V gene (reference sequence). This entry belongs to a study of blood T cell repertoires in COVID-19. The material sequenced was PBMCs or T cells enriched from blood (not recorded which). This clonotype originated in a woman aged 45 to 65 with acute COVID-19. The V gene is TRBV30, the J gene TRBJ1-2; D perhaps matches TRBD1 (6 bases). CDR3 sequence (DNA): TGTGCCTGGAGTGATGAAAACTACAGGGTTATAAACTATGGCTACACCTTC. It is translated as CAWSDENYRVINYGYTF.